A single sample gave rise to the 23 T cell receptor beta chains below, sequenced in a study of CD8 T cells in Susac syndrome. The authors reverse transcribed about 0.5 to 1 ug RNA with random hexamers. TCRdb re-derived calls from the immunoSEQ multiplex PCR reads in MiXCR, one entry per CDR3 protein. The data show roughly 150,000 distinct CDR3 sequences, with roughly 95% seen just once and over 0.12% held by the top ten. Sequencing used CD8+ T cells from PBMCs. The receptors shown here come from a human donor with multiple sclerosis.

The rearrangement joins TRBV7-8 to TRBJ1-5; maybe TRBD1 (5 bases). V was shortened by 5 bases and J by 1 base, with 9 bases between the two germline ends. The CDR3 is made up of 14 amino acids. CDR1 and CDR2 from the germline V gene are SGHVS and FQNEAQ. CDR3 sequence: CASSPRQSNQPQHF. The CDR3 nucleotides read TGTGCCAGCAGCCCTAGACAGAGCAATCAGCCCCAGCATTTT.

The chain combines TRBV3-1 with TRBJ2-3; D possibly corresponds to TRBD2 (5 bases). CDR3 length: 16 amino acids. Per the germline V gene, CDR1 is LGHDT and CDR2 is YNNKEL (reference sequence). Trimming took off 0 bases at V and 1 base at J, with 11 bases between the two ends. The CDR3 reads CASSQDTRWGTDTQYF. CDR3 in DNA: TGTGCCAGCAGCCAAGACACTAGATGGGGCACAGATACGCAGTATTTT.

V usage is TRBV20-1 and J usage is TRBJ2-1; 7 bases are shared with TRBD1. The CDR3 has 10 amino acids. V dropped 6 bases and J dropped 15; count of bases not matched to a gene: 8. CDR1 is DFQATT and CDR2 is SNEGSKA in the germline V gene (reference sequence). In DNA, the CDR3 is TGCAGTGCCTCCGGGACAGTTGCGTTCTTC. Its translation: CSASGTVAFF.

The CDR3 protein is CSVEDQSQETQYF. In DNA, the CDR3 is TGCAGCGTTGAAGATCAGTCACAAGAGACCCAGTACTTC. The chain has TRBV29-1 and TRBJ2-5; D call uncertain. Trimming stripped 0 bases from V and 2 bases from J, with 7 bases between. The length of the CDR3 is 13 residues. The germline V gene encodes CDR1 SQVTM and CDR2 ANQGSEA.

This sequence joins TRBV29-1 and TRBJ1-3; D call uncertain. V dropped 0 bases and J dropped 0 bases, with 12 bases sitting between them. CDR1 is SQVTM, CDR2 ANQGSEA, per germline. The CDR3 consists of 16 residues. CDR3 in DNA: TGCAGCGTTGAAGATATGGAAAACGACTCTGGAAACACCATATATTTT. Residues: CSVEDMENDSGNTIYF.

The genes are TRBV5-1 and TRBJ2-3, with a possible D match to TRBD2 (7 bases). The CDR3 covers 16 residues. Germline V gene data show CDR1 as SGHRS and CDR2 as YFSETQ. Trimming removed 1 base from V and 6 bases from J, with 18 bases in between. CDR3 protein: CASSLLPRGDYDTQYF. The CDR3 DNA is TGCGCCAGCAGCTTGCTCCCAAGGGGGGACTACGATACGCAGTATTTT.

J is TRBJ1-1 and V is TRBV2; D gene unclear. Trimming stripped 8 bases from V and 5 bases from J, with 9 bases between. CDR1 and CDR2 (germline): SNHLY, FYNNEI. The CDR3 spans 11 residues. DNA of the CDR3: TGTGCCAGCGTACAAGGGACTGAAGCTTTCTTT. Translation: CASVQGTEAFF.

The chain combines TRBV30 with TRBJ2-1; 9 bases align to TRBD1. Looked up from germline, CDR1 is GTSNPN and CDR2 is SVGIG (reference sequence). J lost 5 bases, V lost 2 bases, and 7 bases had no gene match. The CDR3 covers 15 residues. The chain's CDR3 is CAWSWGQGMDNEQFF. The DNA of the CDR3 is TGTGCCTGGAGTTGGGGACAGGGAATGGACAATGAGCAGTTCTTC.

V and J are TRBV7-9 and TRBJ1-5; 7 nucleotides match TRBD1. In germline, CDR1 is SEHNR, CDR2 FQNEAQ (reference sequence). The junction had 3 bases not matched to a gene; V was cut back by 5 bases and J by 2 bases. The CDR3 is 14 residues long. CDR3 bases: TGTGCCAGCAGCGGGACAGCCGGCAATCAGCCCCAGCATTTT. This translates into CASSGTAGNQPQHF.

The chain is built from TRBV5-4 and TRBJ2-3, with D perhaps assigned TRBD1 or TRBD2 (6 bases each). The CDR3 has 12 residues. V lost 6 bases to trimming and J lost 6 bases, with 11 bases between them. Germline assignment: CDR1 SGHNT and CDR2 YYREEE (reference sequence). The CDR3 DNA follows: TGTGCCAGCATGAGAGGGGGGGATACGCAGTATTTT. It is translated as CASMRGGDTQYF.

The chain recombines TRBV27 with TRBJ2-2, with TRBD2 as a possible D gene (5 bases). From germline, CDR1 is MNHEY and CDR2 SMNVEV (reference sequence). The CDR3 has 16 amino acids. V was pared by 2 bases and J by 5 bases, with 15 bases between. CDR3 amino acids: CASSLLAGGSTGELFF. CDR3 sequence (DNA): TGTGCCAGCAGTTTACTCGCAGGCGGGTCGACCGGGGAGCTGTTTTTT.

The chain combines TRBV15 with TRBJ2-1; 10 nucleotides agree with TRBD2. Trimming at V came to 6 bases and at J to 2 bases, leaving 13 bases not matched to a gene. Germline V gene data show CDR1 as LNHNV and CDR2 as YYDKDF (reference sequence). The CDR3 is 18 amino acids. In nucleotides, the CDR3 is TGTGCCACCAGGCCTAGTGACGGTAGCGGGGGGACCTACAATGAGCAGTTCTTC. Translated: CATRPSDGSGGTYNEQFF.

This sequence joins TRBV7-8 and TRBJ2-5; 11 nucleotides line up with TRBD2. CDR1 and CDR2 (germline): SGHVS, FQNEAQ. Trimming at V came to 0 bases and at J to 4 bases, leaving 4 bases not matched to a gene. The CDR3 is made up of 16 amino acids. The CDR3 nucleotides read TGTGCCAGCAGCTTAGCTAGCGGGGGGGCCTTAGAGACCCAGTACTTC. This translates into CASSLASGGALETQYF.

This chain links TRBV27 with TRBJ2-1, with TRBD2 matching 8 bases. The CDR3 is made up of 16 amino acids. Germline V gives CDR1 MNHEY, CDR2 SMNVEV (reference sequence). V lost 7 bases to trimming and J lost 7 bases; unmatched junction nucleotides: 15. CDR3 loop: CASNGFDGGAGNEQFF. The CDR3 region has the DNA TGTGCCAGCAATGGATTTGACGGGGGGGCCGGTAATGAGCAGTTCTTC.

DNA of the CDR3: TGCAGTGCTAGTCCGTGGGGGGGCGGAGATACGCAGTATTTT. Amino acids: CSASPWGGGDTQYF. The V call is TRBV20-1, the J call TRBJ2-3; D perhaps matches TRBD2 (7 bases). In germline, CDR1 is DFQATT, CDR2 SNEGSKA (reference sequence). Trimming took 3 bases from V and 5 from J, leaving 15 bases between them. CDR3 length equals 14 residues.

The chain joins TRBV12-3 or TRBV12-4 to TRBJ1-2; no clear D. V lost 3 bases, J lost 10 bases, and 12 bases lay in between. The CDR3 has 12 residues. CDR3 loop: CASSFGSANYTF. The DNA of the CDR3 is TGTGCCAGCAGTTTTGGCTCTGCAAACTACACCTTC.

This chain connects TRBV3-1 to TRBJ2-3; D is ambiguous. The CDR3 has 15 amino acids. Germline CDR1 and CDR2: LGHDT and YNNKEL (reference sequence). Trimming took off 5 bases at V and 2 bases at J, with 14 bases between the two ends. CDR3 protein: CASSGSKELTDTQYF. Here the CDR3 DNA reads TGTGCCAGCAGCGGCAGCAAGGAGCTCACAGATACGCAGTATTTT.

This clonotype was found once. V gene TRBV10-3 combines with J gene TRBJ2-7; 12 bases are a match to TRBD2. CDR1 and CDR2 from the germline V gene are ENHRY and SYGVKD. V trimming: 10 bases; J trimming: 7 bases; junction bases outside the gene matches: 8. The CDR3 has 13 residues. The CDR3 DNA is TGTGCCAGCTGGACTAGCGGGGATAGGGAGCAGTACTTC. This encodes CASWTSGDREQYF.

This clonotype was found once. In DNA form, the CDR3 reads TGTGCCACCCGGGACAGTAATTTGGCTGAGCAGTTCTTC. It encodes CATRDSNLAEQFF. The genes are TRBV6-4 and TRBJ2-1, with 7 nucleotides matching TRBD1. Germline V gives CDR1 MRHNA, CDR2 SNTAGT. CDR3 length equals 13 residues. The junction had 12 bases not matched to a gene; V was cut back by 10 bases and J by 9 bases.

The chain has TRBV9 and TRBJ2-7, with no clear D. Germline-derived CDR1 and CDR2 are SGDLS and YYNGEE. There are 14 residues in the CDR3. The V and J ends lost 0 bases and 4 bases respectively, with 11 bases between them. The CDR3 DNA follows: TGTGCCAGCAGCGTAGGAAGGGAAGGGTACGAGCAGTACTTC. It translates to CASSVGREGYEQYF.

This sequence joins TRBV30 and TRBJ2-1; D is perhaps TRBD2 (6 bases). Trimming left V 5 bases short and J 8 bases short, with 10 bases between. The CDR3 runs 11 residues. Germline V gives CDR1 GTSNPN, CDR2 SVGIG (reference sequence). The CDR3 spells CAWGGTHEQFF. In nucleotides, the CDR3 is TGTGCCTGGGGAGGGACCCATGAGCAGTTCTTC.

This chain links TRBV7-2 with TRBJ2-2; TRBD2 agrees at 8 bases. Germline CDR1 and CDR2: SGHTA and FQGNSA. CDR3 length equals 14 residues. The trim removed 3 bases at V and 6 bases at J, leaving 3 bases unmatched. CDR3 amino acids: CASSFAREAGELFF. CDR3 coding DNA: TGTGCCAGCAGCTTCGCGCGGGAGGCCGGGGAGCTGTTTTTT.

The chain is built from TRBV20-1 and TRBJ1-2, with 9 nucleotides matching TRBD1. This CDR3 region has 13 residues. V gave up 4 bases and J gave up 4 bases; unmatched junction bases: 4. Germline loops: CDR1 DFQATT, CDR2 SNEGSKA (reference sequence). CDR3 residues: CSAIGTGIYGYTF. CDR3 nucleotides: TGCAGTGCTATAGGGACAGGGATCTATGGCTACACCTTC.